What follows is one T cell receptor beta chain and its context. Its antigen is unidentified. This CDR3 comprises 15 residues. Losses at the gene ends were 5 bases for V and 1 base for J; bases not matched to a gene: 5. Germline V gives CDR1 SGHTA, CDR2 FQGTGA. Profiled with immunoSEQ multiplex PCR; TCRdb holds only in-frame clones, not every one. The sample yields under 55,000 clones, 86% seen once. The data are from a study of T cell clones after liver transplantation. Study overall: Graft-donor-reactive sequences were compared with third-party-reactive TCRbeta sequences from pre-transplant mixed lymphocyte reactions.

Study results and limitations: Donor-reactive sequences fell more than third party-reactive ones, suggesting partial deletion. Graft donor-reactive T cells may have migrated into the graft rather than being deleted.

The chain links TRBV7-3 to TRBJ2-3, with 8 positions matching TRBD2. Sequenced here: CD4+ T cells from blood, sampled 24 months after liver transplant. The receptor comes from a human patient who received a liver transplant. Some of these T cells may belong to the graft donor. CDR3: CASSALAGRTDTQYF. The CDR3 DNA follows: TGTGCCAGCAGCGCCCTAGCGGGTCGCACAGATACGCAGTATTTT. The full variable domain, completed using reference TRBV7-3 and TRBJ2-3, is GAGVSQTPSNKVTEKGKYVELRCDPISGHTALYWYRQSLGQGPEFLIYFQGTGAADDSGLPNDRFFAVRPEGSVSTLKIQRTERGDSAVYLCASSALAGRTDTQYFGPGTRLTVL.